This TCR beta chain appears in the sequencing data of a study of metastatic and nonmetastatic thyroid tumors. About the study: Malignant and benign thyroid patients had repertoires compared in peripheral blood and tumor or nodule tissue.

In the study's own analysis: CDR3 differences across clinicopathological groups were used to build a distant-metastasis classifier for papillary thyroid cancer. TCRdb used MiXCR to call clones anew from the PCR reads. The authors' filters were not applied to this entry. Among roughly 24,000 clones, around 20% were seen once, and the ten largest hold 10% to 15%. The germline V gene encodes CDR1 SGHRS and CDR2 YFSETQ. V was pared by 3 bases and J by 1 base, with 11 bases between. The CDR3 covers 15 residues. General observations from the study: Patients with malignant thyroid tumors reportedly had significantly higher TCR beta diversity than those with benign nodules, in blood and tumor.

Until they underwent thyroid surgery, no patient had received any treatment. To note about this clone: Its target is unknown.

Sequencing was performed on blood. The TCR sequence derives from a male donor with papillary thyroid cancer or a benign thyroid nodule (not recorded which). Some clones in this sample may be carry-over from other donors' samples. The chain carries TRBV5-1 and TRBJ1-3; weak D call: TRBD1 (5 bases). In DNA, the CDR3 is TGCGCCAGCAGCTCGGGGGATTTTTCTGGAAACACCATATATTTT. It codes for CASSSGDFSGNTIYF.